This TCR beta chain stems from a study of blood T cell repertoires in COVID-19 (dated by TCRdb to 2020 to 2021). About the investigation overall: The collaborator samples originated in the United States, Italy and Spain and spanned the acute and convalescent phases of COVID-19. The prospective study material was composed of cDNA or gDNA derived from T cells, B-cell-depleted T cells, or PBMCs. The dataset comprised deeply sampled blood TCRbeta repertoires from subjects exposed to, actively infected with, or recovered from COVID-19. The repertoires were made available in a free public database intended to serve as a resource for research on the immune response to SARS-CoV-2. The samples were drawn from the first 160 participants of the ongoing ImmuneRACE study and from under 1,500 subjects provided by 6 global collaborators. The sample metadata nearly always contained a de-identified subject ID, COVID-19 status, age in years and sex. Where available, HLA class I and class II types were taken from metadata supplied by the sample provider and were not determined by assay-based typing.

Whole blood was collected in K2EDTA tubes by collaborating institutions according to the institutions' own protocols. For TCRbeta analysis, collaborator samples were shipped as frozen whole blood, as isolated PBMCs, or as DNA extracted from either sample type. Overall study outcomes, separate from this receptor: The quantity of clinical and demographic metadata differed by source and by participant and was supplied without curation.

A word on this clone: There is no known antigen for this receptor. It has no much larger one-base neighbor in the sample; base qualities were not kept.

The immunoSEQ Assay, a bias-controlled multiplex PCR, was used to amplify TCRbeta CDR3 regions from genomic DNA. The paper's data handling went like this. The number of nucleated cells in each sample was estimated from the amplification of reference gene primers within the assay. To quantify the absolute abundance of each unique TCRbeta CDR3 rearrangement, sequence reads were collapsed and filtered. Productive Simpson clonality was computed per sample as the square root of Simpson's diversity index over productive rearrangements. The clones in this table, taken by TCRdb from immuneACCESS, are in-frame only. Not every clone is retained; where verified, under half of the shortfall comes from an unresolved V gene, and the cause of the rest is unknown. The DNA gave D and trimming, while V, J and clone size come from that table. Across this sample there are some 66,000 clones, with about 76% seen only once. The top ten constitute roughly 47% of the sample.

V is reduced by 0 bases and J by 1 base, leaving a spacing of 7 bases between them. CDR1 and CDR2 are read off the germline V gene as SGDLS and YYNGEE. There are 15 amino acids in the CDR3, from cysteine to phenylalanine inclusive. Only the CDR3 DNA is retained, 45 bases long and in frame from the first base. The source material was peripheral blood. The chain is encoded by TRBV9 joined to TRBJ2-2, with the D gene uncertain. The clonotype comes from a woman older than 75 with acute or convalescent COVID-19. The CDR3 protein is CASSVGQVNTGELFF. The bases read TGTGCCAGCAGCGTAGGGCAGGTGAACACCGGGGAGCTGTTTTTT.